These 10 T cell receptor beta chains were sequenced from one sample in a study of CD8 T cells in ankylosing spondylitis. TCRdb passed the 5' RACE reads through MiXCR, listing each CDR3 protein once. The sample carries around 770,000 distinct CDR3 sequences, approximately 10% recorded once. Notes on the study in general: One TCR beta motif, made up of several highly homologous variants, appeared characteristic of ankylosing spondylitis blood.

For these TCRs, the target antigens are not known. Input material: blood, either unsorted or a sorted T cell fraction (not recorded which). Receptors originate from a male donor with ankylosing spondylitis.

The chain carries TRBV5-6 and TRBJ2-1; D gene unclear. The V gene's germline CDR1 is SGHDT and CDR2 YYEEEE. The ends were cut back, 2 bases at V and 1 base at J, with 13 bases in the middle. The CDR3 is 16 residues long. The CDR3 protein is CASSFPRVESYNEQFF. DNA of the CDR3: TGTGCCAGCAGCTTCCCTCGGGTAGAATCCTACAATGAGCAGTTCTTC. Full variable domain (rest looked up from reference TRBV5-6 and TRBJ2-1): DAGVTQSPTHLIKTRGQQVTLRCSPKSGHDTVSWYQQALGQGPQFIFQYYEEEERQRGNFPDRFSGHQFPNYSSELNVNALLLGDSALYLCASSFPRVESYNEQFFGPGTRLTVL.

In its sample, this clonotype was seen a few times. The chain is built from TRBV20-1 and TRBJ1-2, with D perhaps matching TRBD1 (5 bases). The V end was cut by 2 bases, the J end by 4 bases, with 8 bases between. CDR3 length: 12 amino acids. CDR1 is DFQATT and CDR2 is SNEGSKA in the germline V gene (reference sequence). The CDR3: CSARPTVYGYTF. CDR3 nucleotides: TGCAGTGCTAGACCGACAGTCTATGGCTACACCTTC.

This clonotype came up a few times. The chain combines TRBV7-2 with TRBJ1-5; D gene uncertain. CDR1 and CDR2 (germline): SGHTA, FQGNSA. V lost 1 base and J 7 bases, leaving 11 bases between the germline ends. The CDR3 loop spans 14 amino acids. The CDR3: CASSLGPFGQPQHF. DNA of the CDR3: TGTGCCAGCAGCTTAGGCCCTTTTGGCCAGCCCCAGCATTTT.

The CDR3 nucleotides are TGTGCCAGCAGCGCCCTTGGAGGGCTACCTAATGAAAAACTGTTTTTT. It codes for CASSALGGLPNEKLFF. The V and J genes are TRBV7-6 and TRBJ1-4; D is uncertain. This CDR3 contains 16 residues. Trimming cost V 5 bases and J 3 bases, with 16 bases left between them. The germline V gene has CDR1 SGHVS and CDR2 FNYEAQ.

This clonotype was counted between two and nine times. The V call is TRBV5-1, the J call TRBJ1-3, with a weak D call TRBD1 (5 bases). This CDR3 has 16 residues. The ends were cut back, 2 bases at V and 0 bases at J, with 12 bases in the middle. The V gene's germline CDR1 is SGHRS and CDR2 YFSETQ. The CDR3 is CASSFEIRASGNTIYF. The CDR3 region has the DNA TGCGCCAGCAGCTTCGAAATCAGGGCCTCTGGAAACACCATATATTTT.

The chain employs TRBV7-2 and TRBJ2-5; TRBD1 or TRBD2 may be the D gene (6 bases each). V was shortened by 1 base and J by 5 bases, with 11 bases between the two germline ends. The CDR3 covers 14 residues. The germline gives CDR1 SGHTA, CDR2 FQGNSA. The CDR3 nucleotides read TGTGCCAGCAGCTTAGACAGGGCGGGGGAGACCCAGTACTTC. Its protein product is CASSLDRAGETQYF.

Ten or more counts support this clonotype. The rearrangement links TRBV29-1 to TRBJ1-2; TRBD1 agrees at 7 bases. Germline-derived CDR1 and CDR2 are SQVTM and ANQGSEA. V lost 7 bases, J lost 6 bases, and 17 bases stayed unmatched. This CDR3 is built from 15 residues. The CDR3 sequence is CSGGDSPWGSDGYTF. The CDR3 coding sequence is TGCAGCGGGGGGGACAGCCCCTGGGGATCGGATGGCTACACCTTC.

CDR3 residues: CASSLGLPTDTQYF. The DNA for the CDR3 is TGTGCCAGCAGCTTGGGACTACCCACAGATACGCAGTATTTT. The chain combines TRBV5-6 with TRBJ2-3, with a weak D call TRBD2 (5 bases). The CDR3 totals 14 residues. The germline V gene encodes CDR1 SGHDT and CDR2 YYEEEE. Trimming took off 0 bases at V and 2 bases at J, with 7 bases between the two ends. Drawing the rest from reference TRBV5-6 and TRBJ2-3, the complete variable domain is DAGVTQSPTHLIKTRGQQVTLRCSPKSGHDTVSWYQQALGQGPQFIFQYYEEEERQRGNFPDRFSGHQFPNYSSELNVNALLLGDSALYLCASSLGLPTDTQYFGPGTRLTVL.

The chain couples TRBV24-1 to TRBJ2-1; 7 nucleotides agree with TRBD2. V lost 0 bases, J lost 6 bases, and 7 bases stayed unmatched. Germline CDR1 reads KGHDR; CDR2 reads SFDVKD. The CDR3 is made up of 16 amino acids. The chain's CDR3 is CATSDLGGSDGNEQFF. The CDR3 DNA follows: TGTGCCACCAGTGATTTGGGCGGGAGTGACGGCAATGAGCAGTTCTTC.

V usage is TRBV12-3 or TRBV12-4 and J usage is TRBJ2-1; unclear D gene. V was pared by 9 bases and J by 6 bases, with 9 bases between. There are 11 residues in the CDR3. CDR3 region: CASRKSNEQFF. CDR3 bases: TGTGCCAGTAGAAAGTCCAATGAGCAGTTCTTC.